This record covers a single TCR beta chain. No antigen is known for it. This entry comes from a study of T cell repertoires and HLA-DP antigens. Study in general: In vitro CD4+ alloreactivity was against HeLa-presented HLA-DP. Pre-culture CD4+ samples used around 1.3 ug DNA versus roughly 200 ng for CD137+CD4+ sorts.

Germline V gene data show CDR1 as MDHEN and CDR2 as SYDVKM. The germline V and J ends were trimmed by 7 bases and 8 bases, with 21 bases remaining between them. CDR3 size: 15 residues. Clones were sequenced by immunoSEQ multiplex PCR, and TCRdb holds only the in-frame ones, with some missing. The table has around 100,000 clones, about 92% seen once. Findings and caveats of the study: Sorted CD137+ cells had clonality around 0.39 against both alloantigens, versus about 0.04 pre-culture. Antigen presentation used HeLa cells, with total CD4+ cells responding.

Sequenced sample: CD4+ T cells from PBMCs. The J gene is TRBJ2-1, the V gene TRBV28; D not certain. The clonotype originates from a woman between 18 and 30 years old in good health and CMV-seronegative. Written as DNA, the CDR3 is TGTGCCAGCAAGGGCTACAGATGGGCAATGGATGAGCAGTTCTTC. This encodes CASKGYRWAMDEQFF.